This passage covers 17 T cell receptor beta chains from one sample sequenced in a study of blood T cell repertoires in COVID-19. Profiling relied on immunoSEQ multiplex PCR, and the TCRdb table lists in-frame clones only, not all of them. The table shows 95,000 to 150,000 clones, with 65% to 85% occurring only once. The sample taken for sequencing was PBMCs or T cells enriched from blood (not recorded which). These TCRs come from a woman aged 25-40 years who had recovered from COVID-19.

The CDR3 nucleotides are TGCAGCGTTGAAATGGGAGGCTCGTATGGCTACACCTTC. This encodes CSVEMGGSYGYTF. The rearrangement links TRBV29-1 to TRBJ1-2; D not resolved. Trimming shortened V by 2 bases and J by 5 bases, and 12 bases separated the two germline ends. CDR1 is SQVTM, CDR2 ANQGSEA, per germline. The CDR3 is made up of 13 amino acids.

The J gene is TRBJ2-1, the V gene TRBV28; D possibly corresponds to TRBD2 (6 bases). Trimming removed 5 bases at V and 8 bases at J, with 13 bases between. Germline-derived CDR1 and CDR2 are MDHEN and SYDVKM. The CDR3 length is 13 residues. CDR3 DNA: TGTGCCAGCAGTCCCTCGACTAGTTATGAGCAGTTCTTC. Protein: CASSPSTSYEQFF.

The chain carries TRBV5-1 and TRBJ2-1, with 8 nucleotides matching TRBD2. Germline V gives CDR1 SGHRS, CDR2 YFSETQ. The CDR3 totals 16 residues. With V trimmed by 2 bases and J by 9 bases, 13 bases remained unmatched. CDR3 protein: CASSFGSGLAGAEQFF. CDR3 bases: TGCGCCAGCAGCTTTGGGTCCGGACTAGCAGGTGCTGAGCAGTTCTTC.

The chain recombines TRBV7-8 with TRBJ2-1; 11 bases are shared with TRBD2. This CDR3 comprises 16 residues. The germline V gene has CDR1 SGHVS and CDR2 FQNEAQ. With 5 bases clipped from V and 4 bases from J, the junction kept 7 bases outside the gene matches. The CDR3 DNA sequence: TGTGCCAGCAGCCGGCTTAGCGGGAGGGCTTACAATGAGCAGTTCTTC. This encodes CASSRLSGRAYNEQFF.

V is TRBV3-1 (or the pseudogene TRBV3-2) and J is TRBJ2-3; 16 positions match TRBD2. The J segment lost 9 bases and the V segment lost 3 bases, leaving 6 bases of the junction unmatched. The CDR3 runs 16 residues. Germline lookup yields CDR1 LGHDT and CDR2 YNNKEL (reference sequence). The CDR3 region has the DNA TGTGCCAGCAGCCAGGGACTAGCGGGAGGGAGGGGCACGCAGTATTTT. Translation gives CASSQGLAGGRGTQYF.

This chain uses TRBV20-1 with TRBJ2-2, with 9 nucleotides matching TRBD2. CDR1 and CDR2 from the germline V gene are DFQATT and SNEGSKA (reference sequence). Trimming at V came to 3 bases and at J to 5 bases, leaving 7 bases not matched to a gene. CDR3 size: 15 residues. The CDR3 nucleotides are TGCAGTGCTAGTTCACTAGCGGGCGGAACCGGGGAGCTGTTTTTT. It translates to CSASSLAGGTGELFF.

V usage is TRBV28 and J usage is TRBJ2-1; 7 bases agree with TRBD2. Germline V gene lookup returns CDR1 MDHEN and CDR2 SYDVKM. The junction had 8 bases not matched to a gene; V was cut back by 2 bases and J by 1 base. The CDR3 covers 17 residues. CDR3 in amino acids: CASSLGGWRESYNEQFF. DNA for the CDR3: TGTGCCAGCAGTTTAGGAGGTTGGCGGGAGTCCTACAATGAGCAGTTCTTC. The variable domain in full, completed from reference TRBV28 and TRBJ2-1, reads DVKVTQSSRYLVKRTGEKVFLECVQDMDHENMFWYRQDPGLGLRLIYFSYDVKMKEKGDIPEGYSVSREKKERFSLILESASTNQTSMYLCASSLGGWRESYNEQFFGPGTRLTVL.

CDR3 in DNA: TGTGCCAGCAGTCCCCGGGGGACCAATTTGAATGAGCAGTTCTTC. This codes for CASSPRGTNLNEQFF. The chain has TRBV7-2 and TRBJ2-1; tentatively, D is TRBD2 (6 bases). Germline V CDR1 and CDR2: SGHTA, FQGNSA. Trimming cost V 6 bases and J 7 bases, with 19 bases left between them. This CDR3 spans 15 amino acids.

This clone occurred once. In DNA, the CDR3 is TGTGCCAGCAGTTACCAGGGCATGAACACTGAAGCTTTCTTT. Residues: CASSYQGMNTEAFF. The rearrangement links TRBV6-5 to TRBJ1-1; possible D gene TRBD1, 5 bases. CDR1 is MNHEY, CDR2 SVGAGI, per germline. V lost 2 bases to trimming and J lost 0 bases, with 7 bases between them. This CDR3 comprises 14 residues.

The chain links TRBV29-1 to TRBJ2-3, with a weak D call TRBD2 (5 bases). Germline CDR1 SQVTM, CDR2 ANQGSEA. V was trimmed by 8 bases and J by 0 bases, leaving 15 bases between them. CDR3 length: 14 amino acids. DNA for the CDR3: TGCAGCTCCCGGGTCAGAGGGAGCACAGATACGCAGTATTTT. This sequence encodes CSSRVRGSTDTQYF.

This chain connects TRBV5-4 to TRBJ2-3, with D tentatively TRBD2 (7 bases). From germline, CDR1 is SGHNT and CDR2 YYREEE (reference sequence). V dropped 4 bases and J dropped 4 bases, with 16 bases sitting between them. The CDR3 runs 15 residues. The CDR3 loop is CASSLIGGGSDTQYF. CDR3 coding DNA: TGTGCCAGCAGCCTCATAGGGGGAGGGTCAGATACGCAGTATTTT. Full variable domain (remainder filled in from reference TRBV5-4 and TRBJ2-3): ETGVTQSPTHLIKTRGQQVTLRCSSQSGHNTVSWYQQALGQGPQFIFQYYREEENGRGNFPPRFSGLQFPNYSSELNVNALELDDSALYLCASSLIGGGSDTQYFGPGTRLTVL.

The V call is TRBV5-4, the J call TRBJ1-1; 7 positions agree with TRBD1. This CDR3 has 13 amino acids. Germline V CDR1 and CDR2: SGHNT, YYREEE (reference sequence). The J segment lost 5 bases and the V segment lost 0 bases, leaving 1 base of the junction unmatched. CDR3: CASSLDRGTEAFF. CDR3 in DNA: TGTGCCAGCAGCTTGGACAGGGGTACTGAAGCTTTCTTT.

The V and J genes are TRBV6-5 and TRBJ1-3; D gene unclear. Germline-derived CDR1 and CDR2 are MNHEY and SVGAGI. The V end lost 6 bases, the J end lost 0 bases, and 12 bases lay between the germline ends. The CDR3 contains 15 residues. Here the CDR3 reads CASSTGSSSGNTIYF. The CDR3 coding sequence is TGTGCCAGCAGCACCGGGTCTAGCTCTGGAAACACCATATATTTT.

V is TRBV5-4 and J is TRBJ2-7; 9 bases match TRBD1. Germline loops: CDR1 SGHNT, CDR2 YYREEE (reference sequence). This CDR3 is built from 15 residues. The V and J ends lost 4 bases and 0 bases, in that order; junction bases with no gene match: 5. Here the CDR3 reads CASSRGQGPSYEQYF. The CDR3 DNA reads TGTGCCAGCAGCCGGGGACAGGGCCCCTCCTACGAGCAGTACTTC.

This clone has a handful of counts. The gene calls are TRBV5-1 and TRBJ2-7; TRBD1 matches 9 bases. The J segment lost 3 bases and the V segment lost 3 bases, leaving 10 bases of the junction unmatched. The CDR3 spans 16 residues. Germline CDR1 reads SGHRS; CDR2 reads YFSETQ. DNA for the CDR3: TGCGCCAGCAGCTGGGATACCGGGACAGGGCGCTACGAGCAGTACTTC. Amino acids: CASSWDTGTGRYEQYF.

This rearrangement joins TRBV19 to TRBJ2-1; D perhaps matches TRBD1 (5 bases). Trimming took 5 bases from V and 1 from J, leaving 9 bases between them. Germline V gene sequence: CDR1 LNHDA, CDR2 SQIVND (reference sequence). The CDR3 has 14 amino acids. CDR3 coding DNA: TGTGCCAGTAGTGCCCGACAGTCCTACAATGAGCAGTTCTTC. This translates into CASSARQSYNEQFF. The full variable domain, completed using reference TRBV19 and TRBJ2-1, is DGGITQSPKYLFRKEGQNVTLSCEQNLNHDAMYWYRQDPGQGLRLIYYSQIVNDFQKGDIAEGYSVSREKKESFPLTVTSAQKNPTAFYLCASSARQSYNEQFFGPGTRLTVL.

This chain links TRBV11-2 with TRBJ1-1; the match to TRBD1 covers 11 bases. This CDR3 has 19 residues. Germline assignment: CDR1 SGHAT and CDR2 FQNNGV. V lost 5 bases to trimming and J lost 2 bases; unmatched junction nucleotides: 16. CDR3 sequence (DNA): TGTGCCAGCAGCCCCCGCTACGGGACAGGGGGGAGTATTAACACTGAAGCTTTCTTT. It is translated as CASSPRYGTGGSINTEAFF.